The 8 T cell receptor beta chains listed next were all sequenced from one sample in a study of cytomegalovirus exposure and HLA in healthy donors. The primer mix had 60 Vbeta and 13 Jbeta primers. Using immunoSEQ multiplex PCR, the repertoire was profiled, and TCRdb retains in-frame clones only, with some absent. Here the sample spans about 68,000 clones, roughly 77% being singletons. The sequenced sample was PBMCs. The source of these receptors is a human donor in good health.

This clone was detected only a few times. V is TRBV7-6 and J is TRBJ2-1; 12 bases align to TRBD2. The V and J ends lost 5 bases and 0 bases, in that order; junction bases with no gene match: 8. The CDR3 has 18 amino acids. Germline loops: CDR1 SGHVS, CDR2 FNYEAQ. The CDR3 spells CASSRTSGGPTSYNEQFF. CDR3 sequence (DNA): TGTGCCAGCAGCCGAACTAGCGGGGGGCCCACCTCCTACAATGAGCAGTTCTTC.

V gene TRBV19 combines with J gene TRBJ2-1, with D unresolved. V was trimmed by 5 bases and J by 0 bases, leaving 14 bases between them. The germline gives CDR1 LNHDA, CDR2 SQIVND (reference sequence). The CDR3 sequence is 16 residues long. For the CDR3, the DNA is TGTGCCAGTAGTCCCGAAGCTCGTAGCTCCTACAATGAGCAGTTCTTC. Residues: CASSPEARSSYNEQFF.

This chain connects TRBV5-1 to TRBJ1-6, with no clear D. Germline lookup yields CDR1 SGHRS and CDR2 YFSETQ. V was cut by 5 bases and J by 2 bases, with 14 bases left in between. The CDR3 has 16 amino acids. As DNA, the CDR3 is TGCGCCAGCAGGCCTTCGTCCAGGACCTATAATTCACCCCTCCACTTT. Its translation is CASRPSSRTYNSPLHF. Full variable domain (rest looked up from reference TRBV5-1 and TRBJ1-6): KAGVTQTPRYLIKTRGQQVTLSCSPISGHRSVSWYQQTPGQGLQFLFEYFSETQRNKGNFPGRFSGRQFSNSRSEMNVSTLELGDSALYLCASRPSSRTYNSPLHFGNGTRLTVT.

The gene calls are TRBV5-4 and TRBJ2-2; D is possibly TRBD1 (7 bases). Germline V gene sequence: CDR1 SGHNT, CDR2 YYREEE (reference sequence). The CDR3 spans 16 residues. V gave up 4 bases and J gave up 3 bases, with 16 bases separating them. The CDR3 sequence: CASSLGGGIYTGELFF. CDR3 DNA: TGTGCCAGCAGCCTAGGGGGCGGGATCTACACCGGGGAGCTGTTTTTT.

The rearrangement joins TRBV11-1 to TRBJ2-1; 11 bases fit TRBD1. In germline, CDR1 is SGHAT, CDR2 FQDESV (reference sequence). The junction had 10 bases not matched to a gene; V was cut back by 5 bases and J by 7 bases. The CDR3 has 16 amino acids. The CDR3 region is CASSPRKDRGRNEQFF. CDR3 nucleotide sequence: TGTGCCAGCAGCCCCCGAAAGGACAGGGGGCGGAATGAGCAGTTCTTC.

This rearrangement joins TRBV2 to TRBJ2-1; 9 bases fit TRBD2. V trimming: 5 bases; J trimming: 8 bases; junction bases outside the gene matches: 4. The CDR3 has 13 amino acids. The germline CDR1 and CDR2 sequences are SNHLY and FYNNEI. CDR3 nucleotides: TGTGCCAGCAGTCTAGCGGGGTTGGATGAGCAGTTCTTC. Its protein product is CASSLAGLDEQFF.

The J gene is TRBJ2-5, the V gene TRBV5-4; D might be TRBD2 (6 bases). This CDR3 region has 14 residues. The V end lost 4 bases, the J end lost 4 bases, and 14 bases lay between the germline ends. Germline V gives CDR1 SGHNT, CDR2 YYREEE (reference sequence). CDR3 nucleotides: TGTGCCAGCAGCACGGGACTGTTGAGAGAGACCCAGTACTTC. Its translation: CASSTGLLRETQYF.

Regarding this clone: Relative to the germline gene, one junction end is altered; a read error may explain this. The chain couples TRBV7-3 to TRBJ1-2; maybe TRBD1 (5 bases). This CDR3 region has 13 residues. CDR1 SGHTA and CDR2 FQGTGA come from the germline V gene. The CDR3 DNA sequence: TGTGCCAGCAGCTTCGCAGGGAACTATGGCTACCCCTTC. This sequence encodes CASSFAGNYGYPF.